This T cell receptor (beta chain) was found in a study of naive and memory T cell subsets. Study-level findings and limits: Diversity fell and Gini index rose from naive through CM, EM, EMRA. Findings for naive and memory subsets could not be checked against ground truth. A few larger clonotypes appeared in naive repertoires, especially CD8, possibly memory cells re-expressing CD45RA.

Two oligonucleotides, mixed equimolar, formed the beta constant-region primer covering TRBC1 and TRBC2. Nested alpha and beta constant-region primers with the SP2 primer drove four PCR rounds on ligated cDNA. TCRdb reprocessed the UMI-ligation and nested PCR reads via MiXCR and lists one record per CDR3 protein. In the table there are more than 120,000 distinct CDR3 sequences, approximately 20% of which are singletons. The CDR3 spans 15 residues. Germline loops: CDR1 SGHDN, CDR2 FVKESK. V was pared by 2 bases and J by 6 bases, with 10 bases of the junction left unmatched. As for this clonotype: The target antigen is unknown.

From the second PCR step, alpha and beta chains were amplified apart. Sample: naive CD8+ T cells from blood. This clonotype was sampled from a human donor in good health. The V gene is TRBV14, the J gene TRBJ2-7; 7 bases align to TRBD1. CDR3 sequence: CASSQTSDRVGEQYF. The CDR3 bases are TGTGCCAGCAGCCAAACCTCCGACAGGGTGGGCGAGCAGTACTTC.